A single sample gave rise to the 10 T cell receptor beta chains below, sequenced in a study of blood T cell repertoires in COVID-19. Assay used: immunoSEQ multiplex PCR; TCRdb lists only in-frame clones, some missing. The profile shows about 200,000 clones, 65% to 85% of them singletons. Material: peripheral blood. The receptor source for this set is a woman in her forties or fifties with acute or convalescent COVID-19.

This clone showed up just once. This chain joins TRBV6-2 or TRBV6-3 and TRBJ2-5, with D tentatively TRBD2 (6 bases). V gave up 6 bases and J gave up 0 bases, with 17 bases separating them. The V gene's germline CDR1 is MNHEY and CDR2 SVGEGT. This CDR3 spans 16 amino acids. The CDR3 DNA reads TGTGCCAGCAGCCGTGGTTTGGGCGGGAACCAAGAGACCCAGTACTTC. Its translation is CASSRGLGGNQETQYF.

A word on this clone: The same CDR3 can be traced to other DNA sequences in this sample. The CDR3 region is CASSHPGLAGDEQYF. In DNA form, the CDR3 reads TGTGCCAGCAGCCATCCGGGACTAGCGGGAGACGAGCAGTACTTC. The chain uses TRBV3-1 (or the pseudogene TRBV3-2) and TRBJ2-7; 14 nucleotides agree with TRBD2. J gave up 5 bases and V 3 bases, and 3 bases lay outside the gene matches. This CDR3 region has 15 residues. From germline, CDR1 is LGHDT and CDR2 YNNKEL (reference sequence).

The sample holds a few counts of this clone. The V call is TRBV18, the J call TRBJ1-1; 8 bases align to TRBD1. Germline CDR1 KGHSH, CDR2 LQKENI. The CDR3 sequence is 15 residues long. J was trimmed by 1 base and V by 4 bases; bases with no gene match: 5. The CDR3 nucleotides read TGTGCCAGCTCACTAACTGGACAGGGGAACACTGAAGCTTTCTTT. Protein sequence: CASSLTGQGNTEAFF.

This rearrangement joins TRBV29-1 to TRBJ2-1, with 7 positions matching TRBD2. V shed 8 bases, J shed 5 bases, and the junction held 12 bases outside the gene matches. The CDR3 is 14 amino acids. Per germline, CDR1 SQVTM and CDR2 ANQGSEA. CDR3 loop: CSPTLAQDNNEQFF. The CDR3, as DNA: TGCAGCCCCACACTAGCGCAAGATAACAATGAGCAGTTCTTC.

This rearrangement joins TRBV4-1 to TRBJ2-1, with TRBD2 matching 7 bases. CDR3 size: 16 residues. V lost 3 bases to trimming and J lost 8 bases; unmatched junction nucleotides: 13. CDR1 and CDR2 from the germline V gene are MGHRA and YSYEKL. CDR3 in DNA: TGCGCCAGCAGCCAGGGTGGGACTATTGTCTTGGATGAGCAGTTCTTC. Amino acid sequence: CASSQGGTIVLDEQFF.

This clone came up once. J is TRBJ2-5 and V is TRBV9, with 11 bases identical to TRBD2. Germline V gene sequence: CDR1 SGDLS, CDR2 YYNGEE. The trim removed 3 bases at V and 4 bases at J, leaving 2 bases unmatched. This CDR3 is 14 amino acids long. The CDR3 here is CASSELAGGETQYF. CDR3 in DNA: TGTGCCAGCAGCGAGCTAGCGGGAGGAGAGACCCAGTACTTC.

This chain uses TRBV5-1 with TRBJ1-5; TRBD1 matches 11 bases. CDR1 is SGHRS, CDR2 YFSETQ, per germline. The length of the CDR3 is 14 residues. Trimming removed 3 bases from V and 7 bases from J; junction bases left unmatched: 3. CDR3 DNA sequence: TGCGCCAGCAGCTGGACAGGGGGCGAACAGCCCCAGCATTTT. As protein: CASSWTGGEQPQHF. The full variable domain, its missing parts supplied by reference TRBV5-1 and TRBJ1-5, is KAGVTQTPRYLIKTRGQQVTLSCSPISGHRSVSWYQQTPGQGLQFLFEYFSETQRNKGNFPGRFSGRQFSNSRSEMNVSTLELGDSALYLCASSWTGGEQPQHFGDGTRLSIL.

CDR3 coding DNA: TGTGCCAGCAGCCCGATACCCGGGACAGGGGGAGATACGCAGTATTTT. It encodes CASSPIPGTGGDTQYF. The chain combines TRBV3-1 (or the pseudogene TRBV3-2) with TRBJ2-3; the match to TRBD1 covers 11 bases. V shed 4 bases, J shed 5 bases, and the junction held 8 bases outside the gene matches. There are 16 residues in the CDR3. CDR1 and CDR2 from the germline V gene are LGHDT and YNNKEL (reference sequence).

The chain links TRBV4-2 to TRBJ1-1, with 10 nucleotides matching TRBD1. Germline assignment: CDR1 LGHNA and CDR2 YNFKEQ. The length of the CDR3 is 15 residues. The J segment lost 4 bases and the V segment lost 5 bases, leaving 7 bases of the junction unmatched. Written as DNA, the CDR3 is TGTGCCAGCAGCGTAACCGGACAGGGGGGCACTGAAGCTTTCTTT. Its protein product is CASSVTGQGGTEAFF.

V is TRBV5-6 and J is TRBJ2-7, with D hard to call. The V gene lost 4 bases and the J gene lost 3 bases, with 11 bases spanning the gap. Germline CDR1 SGHDT, CDR2 YYEEEE. The CDR3 is 13 residues long. The chain's CDR3 is CASSLIHHYEQYF. For the CDR3, the DNA is TGTGCCAGCAGCCTGATACACCACTACGAGCAGTACTTC.